One and the same sample provided the 3 T cell receptor beta chains below, sequenced in a study of shared clonotypes between healthy human individuals. Libraries were prepared by immunoSEQ multiplex PCR; TCRdb keeps only in-frame clonotypes and omits some of them. The sample holds millions of clones; roughly 93% are singletons and the top ten take 0.3% to 0.4%. Sequenced: naive CD4+ T cells from PBMCs. Subset denoted: CD45RA+ positively selected. These receptors all come from a man between 18 and 29 years old in good health. Some clones in this sample may be carry-over from other donors' samples.

The chain couples TRBV6-6 to TRBJ1-1; no reliable D call. The CDR3 is 11 residues long. The germline V and J ends were trimmed by 6 bases and 8 bases, with 10 bases remaining between them. The V gene's germline CDR1 is MNHNY and CDR2 SVGAGI (reference sequence). The CDR3 reads CASSQDVEAFF. The CDR3, as DNA: TGTGCCAGCAGCCAGGACGTAGAAGCTTTCTTT.

The chain employs TRBV5-1 and TRBJ2-2; 8 nucleotides match TRBD2. Trimming took 3 bases from V and 6 from J; bases not matched to a gene: 7. Germline V lookup: CDR1 SGHRS, CDR2 YFSETQ. The CDR3 spans 15 residues. In DNA form, the CDR3 reads TGCGCCAGCAGCTCTACGGGACTAGAGGCCGGGGAGCTGTTTTTT. Encoded protein: CASSSTGLEAGELFF.

This chain links TRBV9 with TRBJ2-2; a possible D gene is TRBD1 (6 bases). CDR1 and CDR2 from the germline V gene are SGDLS and YYNGEE. The V and J ends lost 4 bases and 6 bases respectively, with 13 bases between them. The CDR3 is made up of 14 amino acids. The CDR3 reads CASSPREGAGELFF. In nucleotides, the CDR3 is TGTGCCAGCAGCCCCCGAGAGGGGGCCGGGGAGCTGTTTTTT. Full variable domain (missing parts from reference TRBV9 and TRBJ2-2): DSGVTQTPKHLITATGQRVTLRCSPRSGDLSVYWYQQSLDQGLQFLIQYYNGEERAKGNILERFSAQQFPDLHSELNLSSLELGDSALYFCASSPREGAGELFFGEGSRLTVL.